A selection of T cell receptor beta chains follows, all from one sample in a study of CD8 T cells in Susac syndrome. Each CDR3 protein gets one entry after TCRdb re-called the immunoSEQ multiplex PCR reads with MiXCR. In the table there are 350,000 to 550,000 distinct CDR3 sequences, more than 80% of which are singletons. Source material: CD8+ T cells from PBMCs. Receptors originate from a human donor with multiple sclerosis. Each CDR3 is given with its conserved first and last residue. Fields, in order: clone size, V gene, D gene, J gene, CDR3 protein, CDR3 DNA. D genes are given only for firm matches. Size tells how often a clone was seen (once, few, many) or the class of an expanded clone, and some rows leave it out.

clone size: .; V gene: TRBV12-3/TRBV12-4; D gene: .; J gene: TRBJ1-2; CDR3 protein: CASTTGLGYTF; CDR3 DNA: TGTGCCAGCACAACAGGGCTTGGCTACACCTTC
clone size: .; V gene: TRBV6-1; D gene: .; J gene: TRBJ2-3; CDR3 protein: CASTLHPGGRFTDTQYF; CDR3 DNA: TGTGCCAGCACCCTACACCCCGGGGGTCGGTTCACAGATACGCAGTATTTT
clone size: .; V gene: TRBV2; D gene: .; J gene: TRBJ2-2; CDR3 protein: CASSEQPEPTGELFF; CDR3 DNA: TGTGCCAGCAGTGAACAGCCGGAACCAACCGGGGAGCTGTTTTTT
clone size: .; V gene: TRBV2; D gene: TRBD2; J gene: TRBJ2-3; CDR3 protein: CASRGAGGGDTQYF; CDR3 DNA: TGTGCCAGCAGAGGAGCGGGGGGGGGCGATACGCAGTATTTT
clone size: .; V gene: TRBV7-6; D gene: .; J gene: TRBJ2-7; CDR3 protein: CASSLGEEGRGYEQYF; CDR3 DNA: TGTGCCAGCAGCTTAGGGGAGGAGGGTAGGGGCTACGAGCAGTACTTC
clone size: once; V gene: TRBV27; D gene: .; J gene: TRBJ2-3; CDR3 protein: CASSPIPPTDTQYF; CDR3 DNA: TGTGCCAGCAGCCCCATTCCCCCCACAGATACGCAGTATTTT
clone size: .; V gene: TRBV4-1; D gene: .; J gene: TRBJ1-1; CDR3 protein: CASSQQMAGTEAFF; CDR3 DNA: TGCGCCAGCAGCCAACAAATGGCGGGGACTGAAGCTTTCTTT
clone size: .; V gene: TRBV6-6; D gene: .; J gene: TRBJ2-1; CDR3 protein: CASSRRGGKYNEQFF; CDR3 DNA: TGTGCCAGCAGCCGCCGGGGCGGGAAGTACAATGAGCAGTTCTTC
clone size: .; V gene: TRBV10-3; D gene: TRBD2; J gene: TRBJ2-1; CDR3 protein: CAISGGGNEQFF; CDR3 DNA: TGTGCCATCAGTGGGGGGGGTAATGAGCAGTTCTTC
clone size: .; V gene: TRBV7-3; D gene: TRBD2; J gene: TRBJ2-3; CDR3 protein: CASCRTSGGFDTQYF; CDR3 DNA: TGTGCCAGCTGCCGTACTTCGGGGGGGTTTGATACGCAGTATTTT
clone size: .; V gene: TRBV11-2; D gene: TRBD2; J gene: TRBJ2-1; CDR3 protein: CASSLGRYREGKRTPSYNEQFF; CDR3 DNA: TGTGCCAGCAGCTTAGGCCGGTATCGGGAGGGAAAAAGAACCCCCTCCTACAATGAGCAGTTCTTC
clone size: .; V gene: TRBV27; D gene: .; J gene: TRBJ2-7; CDR3 protein: CASSLLSARNEQYF; CDR3 DNA: TGTGCCAGCAGTTTATTGTCTGCCAGAAACGAGCAGTACTTC
clone size: .; V gene: TRBV6-1; D gene: .; J gene: TRBJ2-7; CDR3 protein: CASSEVRSSYEQYF; CDR3 DNA: TGTGCCAGCAGTGAAGTTCGGAGCTCCTACGAGCAGTACTTC
clone size: .; V gene: TRBV15; D gene: TRBD1; J gene: TRBJ2-1; CDR3 protein: CATSSTTGGNEQFF; CDR3 DNA: TGTGCCACCAGCTCCACGACAGGGGGTAATGAGCAGTTCTTC
clone size: .; V gene: TRBV19; D gene: .; J gene: TRBJ2-1; CDR3 protein: CASRETRSSYNEQFF; CDR3 DNA: TGTGCCAGTAGAGAGACACGGAGCTCCTACAATGAGCAGTTCTTC
clone size: .; V gene: TRBV3-1; D gene: .; J gene: TRBJ1-3; CDR3 protein: CASSQVQDYSGNTIYF; CDR3 DNA: TGTGCCAGCAGCCAAGTCCAGGACTACTCTGGAAACACCATATATTTT
clone size: .; V gene: TRBV27; D gene: .; J gene: TRBJ2-7; CDR3 protein: CASSLSIPGTLEQYF; CDR3 DNA: TGTGCCAGCAGTTTATCGATTCCTGGGACGTTGGAGCAGTACTTC
clone size: .; V gene: TRBV7-9; D gene: TRBD2; J gene: TRBJ2-7; CDR3 protein: CASSLDSASGYPSYEQYF; CDR3 DNA: TGTGCCAGCAGCTTAGATTCGGCTAGCGGGTATCCTTCCTACGAGCAGTACTTC
clone size: once; V gene: TRBV6-4; D gene: .; J gene: TRBJ1-2; CDR3 protein: CASSARAGLWDYGYTF; CDR3 DNA: TGTGCCAGCAGTGCCAGGGCAGGGCTTTGGGACTATGGCTACACCTTC
clone size: .; V gene: TRBV13; D gene: .; J gene: TRBJ2-5; CDR3 protein: CASSLSSRTQETQYF; CDR3 DNA: TGTGCCAGCAGCTTAAGTTCCAGGACCCAAGAGACCCAGTACTTC
clone size: .; V gene: TRBV13; D gene: TRBD2; J gene: TRBJ2-7; CDR3 protein: CASSLMAGGREQYF; CDR3 DNA: TGTGCCAGCAGCTTAATGGCGGGAGGGCGCGAGCAGTACTTC
clone size: .; V gene: TRBV12-3/TRBV12-4; D gene: .; J gene: TRBJ2-7; CDR3 protein: CASSWAGASEQYF; CDR3 DNA: TGTGCCAGCAGCTGGGCAGGGGCAAGCGAGCAGTACTTC
clone size: .; V gene: TRBV13; D gene: .; J gene: TRBJ2-2; CDR3 protein: CASSLPSANTGELFF; CDR3 DNA: TGTGCCAGCAGCTTACCTAGCGCGAACACCGGGGAGCTGTTTTTT
clone size: .; V gene: TRBV27; D gene: TRBD2; J gene: TRBJ2-7; CDR3 protein: CASSLWGLADEQYF; CDR3 DNA: TGTGCCAGCAGTTTATGGGGTCTAGCGGACGAGCAGTACTTC
clone size: .; V gene: TRBV4-1; D gene: .; J gene: TRBJ1-5; CDR3 protein: CASSQEGGSQPQHF; CDR3 DNA: TGCGCCAGCAGCCAAGAGGGGGGGAGTCAGCCCCAGCATTTT
clone size: .; V gene: TRBV5-1; D gene: TRBD1; J gene: TRBJ2-3; CDR3 protein: CASSLGDSIVDTQYF; CDR3 DNA: TGCGCCAGCAGCTTGGGGGACAGCATTGTGGATACGCAGTATTTT
clone size: .; V gene: TRBV2; D gene: TRBD1; J gene: TRBJ2-1; CDR3 protein: CASRGLGTGVSNEQFF; CDR3 DNA: TGTGCCAGCAGGGGACTTGGGACAGGGGTGAGCAATGAGCAGTTCTTC
clone size: .; V gene: TRBV6-5; D gene: TRBD1; J gene: TRBJ1-5; CDR3 protein: CASRPQGGSNQPQHF; CDR3 DNA: TGTGCCAGCAGACCTCAGGGGGGAAGCAATCAGCCCCAGCATTTT
clone size: .; V gene: TRBV27; D gene: .; J gene: TRBJ2-7; CDR3 protein: CASGWGGGPTYEQYF; CDR3 DNA: TGTGCCAGCGGATGGGGCGGAGGGCCGACATACGAGCAGTACTTC